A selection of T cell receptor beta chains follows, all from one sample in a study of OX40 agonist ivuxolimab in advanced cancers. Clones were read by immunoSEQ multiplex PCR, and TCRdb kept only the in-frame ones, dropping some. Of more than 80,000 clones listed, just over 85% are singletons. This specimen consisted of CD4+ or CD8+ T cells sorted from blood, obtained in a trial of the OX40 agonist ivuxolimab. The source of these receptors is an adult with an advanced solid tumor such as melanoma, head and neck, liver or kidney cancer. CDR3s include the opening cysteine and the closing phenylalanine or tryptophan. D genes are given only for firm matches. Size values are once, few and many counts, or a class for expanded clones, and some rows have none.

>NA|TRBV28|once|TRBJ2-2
CASSPGGGRWTGELFF
TGTGCCAGCAGCCCAGGGGGGGGCCGCTGGACCGGGGAGCTGTTTTTT
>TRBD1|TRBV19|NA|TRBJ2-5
CASSMGLSGTGVGETQYF
TGTGCCAGTAGTATGGGCCTCTCCGGGACAGGGGTTGGCGAGACCCAGTACTTC
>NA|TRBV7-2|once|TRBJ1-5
CASSLGYSNQPQHF
TGTGCCAGCAGCTTAGGGTATAGCAATCAGCCCCAGCATTTT
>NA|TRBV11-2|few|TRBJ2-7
CASSPIGGRGPYEQYF
TGTGCCAGCAGCCCGATTGGGGGGAGGGGGCCCTACGAGCAGTACTTC
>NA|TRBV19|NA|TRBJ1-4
CASSFGNPSTNEKLFF
TGTGCCAGTAGTTTCGGAAATCCATCAACTAATGAAAAACTGTTTTTT
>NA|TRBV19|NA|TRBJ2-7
CASSIAGKTAYEQYF
TGTGCCAGTAGTATTGCCGGGAAAACCGCCTACGAGCAGTACTTC
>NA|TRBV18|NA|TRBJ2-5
CASSQNIKETQYF
TGTGCCAGCTCACAGAACATAAAAGAGACCCAGTACTTC
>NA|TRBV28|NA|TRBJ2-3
CASSQTGYNTDTQYF
TGTGCCAGCAGCCAAACAGGGTACAACACAGATACGCAGTATTTT
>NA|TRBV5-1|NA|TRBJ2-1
CASSPFSGAESNEQFF
TGCGCCAGCAGCCCCTTTTCCGGAGCCGAAAGCAATGAGCAGTTCTTC
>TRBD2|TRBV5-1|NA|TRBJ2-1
CASSVLAENEQFF
TGCGCCAGCAGCGTACTAGCGGAGAATGAGCAGTTCTTC
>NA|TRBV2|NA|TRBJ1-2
CASSELGNYGYTF
TGTGCCAGCAGTGAATTGGGGAACTATGGCTACACCTTC
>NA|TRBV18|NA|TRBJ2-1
CASSQGNEQFF
TGTGCCAGCTCTCAGGGCAATGAGCAGTTCTTC
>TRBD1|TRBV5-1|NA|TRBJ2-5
CASSLGTGGAETQYF
TGCGCCAGCAGCTTGGGGACAGGGGGCGCAGAGACCCAGTACTTC
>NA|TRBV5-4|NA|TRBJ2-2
CASFSSNTGELFF
TGTGCCAGCTTCTCCTCGAACACCGGGGAGCTGTTTTTT
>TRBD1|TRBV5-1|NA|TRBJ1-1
CASRATGLNTEAFF
TGCGCCAGCAGGGCGACAGGGTTGAACACTGAAGCTTTCTTT
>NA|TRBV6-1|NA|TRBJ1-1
CASSPQGDTEAFF
TGTGCCAGCAGTCCACAGGGAGACACTGAAGCTTTCTTT